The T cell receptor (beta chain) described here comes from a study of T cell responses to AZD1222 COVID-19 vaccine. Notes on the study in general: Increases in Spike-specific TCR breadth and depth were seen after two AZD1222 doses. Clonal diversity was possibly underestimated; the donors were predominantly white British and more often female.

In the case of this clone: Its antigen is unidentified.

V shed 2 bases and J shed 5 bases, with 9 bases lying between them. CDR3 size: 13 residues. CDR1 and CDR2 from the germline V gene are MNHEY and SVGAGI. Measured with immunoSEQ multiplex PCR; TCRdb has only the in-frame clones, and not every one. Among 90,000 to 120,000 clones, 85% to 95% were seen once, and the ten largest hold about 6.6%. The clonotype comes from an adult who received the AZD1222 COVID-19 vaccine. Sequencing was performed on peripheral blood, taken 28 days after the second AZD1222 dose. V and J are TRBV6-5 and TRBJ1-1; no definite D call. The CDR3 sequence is CASSYREKTEAFF. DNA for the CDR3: TGTGCCAGCAGTTACAGGGAAAAAACTGAAGCTTTCTTT.